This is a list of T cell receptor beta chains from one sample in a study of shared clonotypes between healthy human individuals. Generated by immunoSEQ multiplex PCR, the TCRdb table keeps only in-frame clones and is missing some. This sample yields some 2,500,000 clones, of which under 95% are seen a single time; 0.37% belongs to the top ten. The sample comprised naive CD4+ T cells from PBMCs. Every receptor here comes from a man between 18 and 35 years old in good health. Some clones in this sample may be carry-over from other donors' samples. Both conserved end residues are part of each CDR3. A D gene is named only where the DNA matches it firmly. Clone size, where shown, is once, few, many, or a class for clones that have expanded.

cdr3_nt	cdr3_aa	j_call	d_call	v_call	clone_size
TGTGCCAGCAGGGTCGCTAGCCCAGGCTATGGCTACACCTTC	CASRVASPGYGYTF	TRBJ1-2	.	TRBV2	.
TGTGCCAGCAGTCAAACGCCGGGACCCCAGAATGAAAAACTGTTTTTT	CASSQTPGPQNEKLFF	TRBJ1-4	.	TRBV28	.
TGTGCCAGCAGTGGGTTACCTGGAAACACCATATATTTT	CASSGLPGNTIYF	TRBJ1-3	.	TRBV27	.
TGTGCCAGCAGGAGGGGGACTAGCATCAATGAGCAGTTCTTC	CASRRGTSINEQFF	TRBJ2-1	TRBD2	TRBV2	.
TGTGCCAGCAGTTACTACGCGGGAGGCGCAGATACGCAGTATTTT	CASSYYAGGADTQYF	TRBJ2-3	TRBD2	TRBV6-5	once
TGTGCCAGCAGCTTGAGGACAGGGGTTGGCGAGCAGTACTTC	CASSLRTGVGEQYF	TRBJ2-7	TRBD1	TRBV7-2	.
TGTGCCAGCCAGGACAGGAACTATGGCTACACCTTC	CASQDRNYGYTF	TRBJ1-2	TRBD1	TRBV28	.
TGTGCCAGCAGCATTAGCGGGAGTTTTACCGGGGAGCTGTTTTTT	CASSISGSFTGELFF	TRBJ2-2	TRBD2	TRBV7-9	.
TGTGCCAGCAGCTTACTTAGTGGGCACCGCACAGATACGCAGTATTTT	CASSLLSGHRTDTQYF	TRBJ2-3	.	TRBV7-3	.
TGTGCCAGCAGCCTAGCGGAACGAGGTACGCAGTATTTT	CASSLAERGTQYF	TRBJ2-3	TRBD2	TRBV27	.
TGTGCCAGCAGCCAAGATCCCCAGTCCGCTGAAGCTTTCTTT	CASSQDPQSAEAFF	TRBJ1-1	.	TRBV4-2	.
TGTGCCAGCAGTTTATGGACGGGGCTTAGCTCCTACGAGCAGTACTTC	CASSLWTGLSSYEQYF	TRBJ2-7	.	TRBV28	.
TGTGCCAGCAGACTCTCCTCCTACAATGAGCAGTTCTTC	CASRLSSYNEQFF	TRBJ2-1	.	TRBV27	.
TGTGCCAGCAGTTTTTTCGTGGCAGCCAATCAGCCCCAGCATTTT	CASSFFVAANQPQHF	TRBJ1-5	.	TRBV28	.
TGCAGCGTTGAAGATCCCGGGGAGACCCAGTACTTC	CSVEDPGETQYF	TRBJ2-5	.	TRBV29-1	.
TGTGCCAGCGATAGGGGAGTTCCCAAGTACTCCTACGAGCAGTACTTC	CASDRGVPKYSYEQYF	TRBJ2-7	.	TRBV2	once
TGTGCCAGCAGTTACGGCCGGGCACCTACCTACGAGCAGTACTTC	CASSYGRAPTYEQYF	TRBJ2-7	.	TRBV6-5	.
TGTGCCAGCAGTGGGGACATATACACTGAAGCTTTCTTT	CASSGDIYTEAFF	TRBJ1-1	.	TRBV25-1	few
TGCAGCGCAACTAAAGGGACAGGGGACTACAATGAGCAGTTCTTC	CSATKGTGDYNEQFF	TRBJ2-1	TRBD1	TRBV29-1	.
TGTGCCAGCTCACGGGCGGGGTACGGCTACGAGCAGTACTTC	CASSRAGYGYEQYF	TRBJ2-7	.	TRBV18	.
TGCGCCAGCAGCTTCATGGACAGGGTGGCCTACGAGCAGTACTTC	CASSFMDRVAYEQYF	TRBJ2-7	TRBD1	TRBV5-1	.
TGCGCCAGCAGCCAAGGGACTAGCGTGTCCTACGAGCAGTACTTC	CASSQGTSVSYEQYF	TRBJ2-7	TRBD2	TRBV4-3	.
TGTGCCACCAGCACCGCCTCCTTTTTGGATCAGATCAATCAGCCCCAGCATTTT	CATSTASFLDQINQPQHF	TRBJ1-5	.	TRBV15	few
TGTGCCAGCAGCCCCTTTATCGGGACAGGGGGGAGGAATGAGCAGTTCTTC	CASSPFIGTGGRNEQFF	TRBJ2-1	TRBD1	TRBV11-2	.
TGTGCCAGCAGGGAGGCTAGGGTTCCCGGGGAGCTGTTTTTT	CASREARVPGELFF	TRBJ2-2	.	TRBV2	.
TGTGCCAGCAGTGGTCGGGGGTTCTCTGGAAACACCATATATTTT	CASSGRGFSGNTIYF	TRBJ1-3	.	TRBV28	.
TGTGCCAGCAGCCCCATAACCCTGACAGGGGAGAGCTCTGGGGCCAACGTCCTGACTTTC	CASSPITLTGESSGANVLTF	TRBJ2-6	TRBD1	TRBV7-6	.
TGCGCCAGCGGCGAACTAGCGGGGCCTTACAATGAGCAGTTCTTC	CASGELAGPYNEQFF	TRBJ2-1	TRBD2	TRBV5-1	.
TGTGCCAGCTCACTCTCCAGGTACAATGAGCAGTTCTTC	CASSLSRYNEQFF	TRBJ2-1	.	TRBV18	.
TGCGCCAGCAGCGGGTTGGGCGGAGGGTCGGGTCCCTACAATGAGCAGTTCTTC	CASSGLGGGSGPYNEQFF	TRBJ2-1	.	TRBV5-1	.
TGTGCCAGCAGTGATGGGGCAGCCGCAACTAATGAAAAACTGTTTTTT	CASSDGAAATNEKLFF	TRBJ1-4	.	TRBV2	.
TGTGCCAGCAGTACCTTGACGTCGGGACTAGCCGGAGTGGCAGATACGCAGTATTTT	CASSTLTSGLAGVADTQYF	TRBJ2-3	TRBD2	TRBV28	.
TGTGCCAGCTCACCACAATCAACAGGCAATCAGCCCCAGCATTTT	CASSPQSTGNQPQHF	TRBJ1-5	.	TRBV18	.
TGTGCCAGCAGCCCCCTCGGGGGGCAAAGCACAGATACGCAGTATTTT	CASSPLGGQSTDTQYF	TRBJ2-3	.	TRBV9	.
TGTGCCAGCAGCTTAGAGCAGGGGAACTATGGCTACACCTTC	CASSLEQGNYGYTF	TRBJ1-2	.	TRBV7-3	once
TGTGCCAGCAGTAACAGGGGGCAGGACACCGGGGAGCTGTTTTTT	CASSNRGQDTGELFF	TRBJ2-2	TRBD1	TRBV7-2	.
TGTGCCAGCAGTTACACGGAGAACACTGAAGCTTTCTTT	CASSYTENTEAFF	TRBJ1-1	.	TRBV7-9	.
TGTGCCAGCAGCTTCCACAGGGGCACCGGGGAGCTGTTTTTT	CASSFHRGTGELFF	TRBJ2-2	TRBD1	TRBV5-8	once